This is a list of T cell receptor beta chains from one sample in a study of blood T cell repertoires in COVID-19. Sequenced by immunoSEQ multiplex PCR; TCRdb stores in-frame clones only, minus some. Here the sample spans 55,000 to 65,000 clones, more than 75% being singletons. The specimen sequenced was peripheral blood. The receptors stem from a human donor in a cohort sampled during active COVID-19. Each CDR3 is given with its conserved first and last residue. Fields, in order: V gene, clone size, D gene, CDR3 length, J gene, CDR3 protein, CDR3 DNA. D genes are given only for firm matches. Clone size is given for some rows only: seen once, a few or many times, or a class if the clone is expanded.

V gene: TRBV7-7; clone size: NA; D gene: NA; CDR3 length: 17; J gene: TRBJ2-2; CDR3 protein: CASSQRTTRMGTGELFF; CDR3 DNA: TGTGCCAGCAGCCAACGTACAACTAGGATGGGCACCGGGGAGCTGTTTTTT
V gene: TRBV28; clone size: NA; D gene: TRBD1; CDR3 length: 14; J gene: TRBJ1-2; CDR3 protein: CASRPDREDYGYTF; CDR3 DNA: TGTGCCAGCAGACCGGACAGGGAAGACTATGGCTACACCTTC
V gene: TRBV29-1; clone size: NA; D gene: NA; CDR3 length: 16; J gene: TRBJ2-7; CDR3 protein: CSVEDPEPHSVHEQYF; CDR3 DNA: TGCAGCGTTGAAGATCCTGAACCGCATTCAGTCCACGAGCAGTACTTC
V gene: TRBV7-2; clone size: NA; D gene: TRBD1; CDR3 length: 17; J gene: TRBJ2-6; CDR3 protein: CASSLRTGGGGANVLTF; CDR3 DNA: TGTGCCAGCAGCTTGAGGACAGGGGGCGGTGGGGCCAACGTCCTGACTTTC
V gene: TRBV2; clone size: NA; D gene: TRBD2; CDR3 length: 15; J gene: TRBJ2-1; CDR3 protein: CASKWSGGPRDEQFF; CDR3 DNA: TGTGCCAGCAAATGGTCGGGAGGTCCCAGGGATGAGCAGTTCTTC
V gene: TRBV7-8; clone size: NA; D gene: NA; CDR3 length: 16; J gene: TRBJ1-6; CDR3 protein: CASSPMTTSYNSPLHF; CDR3 DNA: TGTGCCAGCAGCCCGATGACAACTAGTTATAATTCACCCCTCCACTTT
V gene: TRBV5-1; clone size: NA; D gene: TRBD2; CDR3 length: 19; J gene: TRBJ2-7; CDR3 protein: CASSLASGLAGGPDYEQYF; CDR3 DNA: TGCGCCAGCAGCTTGGCATCCGGACTAGCGGGAGGGCCGGACTACGAGCAGTACTTC
V gene: TRBV5-4; clone size: NA; D gene: TRBD1; CDR3 length: 15; J gene: TRBJ2-1; CDR3 protein: CASSTGQGYYNEQFF; CDR3 DNA: TGTGCCAGCAGCACTGGACAGGGCTACTACAATGAGCAGTTCTTC
V gene: TRBV5-1; clone size: NA; D gene: TRBD2; CDR3 length: 18; J gene: TRBJ2-1; CDR3 protein: CASSKGGGGRGSYNEQFF; CDR3 DNA: TGCGCCAGCAGCAAAGGGGGGGGCGGGAGGGGTTCCTACAATGAGCAGTTCTTC
V gene: TRBV6-1; clone size: NA; D gene: TRBD2; CDR3 length: 16; J gene: TRBJ2-1; CDR3 protein: CASSEHSSGLYNEQFF; CDR3 DNA: TGTGCCAGCAGTGAACATAGTAGCGGGCTATACAATGAGCAGTTCTTC
V gene: TRBV9; clone size: many; D gene: TRBD1; CDR3 length: 12; J gene: TRBJ2-7; CDR3 protein: CASSARTGEQYF; CDR3 DNA: TGTGCCAGCAGCGCGCGGACAGGCGAGCAGTACTTC
V gene: TRBV27; clone size: NA; D gene: NA; CDR3 length: 17; J gene: TRBJ2-3; CDR3 protein: CASSPADRPPRVDTQYF; CDR3 DNA: TGTGCCAGCAGTCCCGCGGACAGACCCCCACGTGTAGATACGCAGTATTTT
V gene: TRBV4-1; clone size: NA; D gene: TRBD1; CDR3 length: 16; J gene: TRBJ2-7; CDR3 protein: CASSQAPDRRLDEQYF; CDR3 DNA: TGCGCCAGCAGCCAGGCCCCGGACAGGCGTCTCGACGAGCAGTACTTC
V gene: TRBV19; clone size: NA; D gene: TRBD2; CDR3 length: 14; J gene: TRBJ2-5; CDR3 protein: CASSAGGLQETQYF; CDR3 DNA: TGTGCCAGTAGTGCGGGAGGCCTCCAAGAGACCCAGTACTTC
V gene: TRBV7-8; clone size: NA; D gene: NA; CDR3 length: 15; J gene: TRBJ1-5; CDR3 protein: CASSVDRFSNQPQHF; CDR3 DNA: TGTGCCAGCAGCGTAGACAGGTTTAGCAATCAGCCCCAGCATTTT